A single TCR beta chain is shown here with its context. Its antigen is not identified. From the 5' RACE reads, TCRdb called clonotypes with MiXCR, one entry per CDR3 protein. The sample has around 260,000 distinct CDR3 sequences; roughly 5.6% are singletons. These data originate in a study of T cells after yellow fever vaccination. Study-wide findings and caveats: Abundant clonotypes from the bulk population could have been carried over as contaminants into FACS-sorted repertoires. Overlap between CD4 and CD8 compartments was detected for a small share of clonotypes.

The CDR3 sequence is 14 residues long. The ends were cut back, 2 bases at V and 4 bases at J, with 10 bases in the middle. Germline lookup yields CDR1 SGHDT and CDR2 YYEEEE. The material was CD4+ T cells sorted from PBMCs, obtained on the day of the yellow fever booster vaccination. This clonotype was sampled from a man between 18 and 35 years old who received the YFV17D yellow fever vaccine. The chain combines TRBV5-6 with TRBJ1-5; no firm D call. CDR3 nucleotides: TGTGCCAGCAGCTTCTTCACGCTTAATCAGCCCCAGCATTTT. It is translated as CASSFFTLNQPQHF. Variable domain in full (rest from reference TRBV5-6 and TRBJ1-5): DAGVTQSPTHLIKTRGQQVTLRCSPKSGHDTVSWYQQALGQGPQFIFQYYEEEERQRGNFPDRFSGHQFPNYSSELNVNALLLGDSALYLCASSFFTLNQPQHFGDGTRLSIL.